A selection of T cell receptor beta chains follows, all from one sample in a study of identical twins. TCRdb reprocessed the 5' RACE reads with MiXCR, giving one entry per CDR3 protein. The profile shows about 1.7 million distinct CDR3 sequences, around 29% of them singletons. Material: cord blood. The receptors originated from a newborn girl in good health. Both conserved end residues are part of each CDR3. A D gene is named only where the DNA matches it firmly. Some rows mark clone size as missing; the rest say once, few, many or name a class of expanded clone.

cdr3_nt cdr3_aa d_call v_call clone_size cdr3_length j_call
TGTGCCAGCATCCAAAGGACTAGCGGCTACGAGCAGTACTTC CASIQRTSGYEQYF TRBD2 TRBV2 - 14 TRBJ2-7
TGTGCCAGCAGCGACCGGGACAACTACGAGCAGTACTTC CASSDRDNYEQYF - TRBV9 - 13 TRBJ2-7
TGTGCCAGCAGTTTCAACGCCCTTGGACAGGGCTACGAGCAGTACTTC CASSFNALGQGYEQYF TRBD1 TRBV28 once 16 TRBJ2-7
TGCGCCAGCAGCCACCGGACTATAGAAGCAGATACGCAGTATTTT CASSHRTIEADTQYF - TRBV4-1 - 15 TRBJ2-3
TGTGCCAGCAGCCGTTCGAGGGGCCCAAGCACAGATACGCAGTATTTT CASSRSRGPSTDTQYF - TRBV14 - 16 TRBJ2-3
TGTGCCAGCAGTTTAAGGTCAGTTAGCAATCAGCCCCAGCATTTT CASSLRSVSNQPQHF - TRBV12-3/TRBV12-4 - 15 TRBJ1-5
TGCGCCAGCAGCCCCACTAGCGGGAGCCTGGGGAATGAGCAGTTCTTC CASSPTSGSLGNEQFF TRBD2 TRBV5-1 few 16 TRBJ2-1
TGTGCCAGCAGTGTTGGAGGGGGCCACATGTACTTC CASSVGGGHMYF - TRBV25-1 - 12 TRBJ2-7
TGTGCCAGCAGCGCCATACTAGCGGGAGACTACGAGCAGTACTTC CASSAILAGDYEQYF TRBD2 TRBV2 - 15 TRBJ2-7
TGTGCCAGCAGCCCGGCCGGCGAAAAACTGTTTTTT CASSPAGEKLFF - TRBV12-3/TRBV12-4 many 12 TRBJ1-4
TGTGCCAGCAGCTTGGGGACAGCACCAAGGGAAAAACTGTTTTTT CASSLGTAPREKLFF - TRBV5-4 - 15 TRBJ1-4
TGCAGCGTTGGGAGAGGGCGTAACACTGAAGCTTTCTTT CSVGRGRNTEAFF - TRBV29-1 many 13 TRBJ1-1
TGTGCCAGCAGCGTACGGGGAAGCTCCTATAATTCACCCCTCCACTTT CASSVRGSSYNSPLHF - TRBV9 - 16 TRBJ1-6
TGCGCCAGCAGCTTGGAGTGGACAGGGGATGAAGCTTTCTTT CASSLEWTGDEAFF TRBD1 TRBV5-1 - 14 TRBJ1-1
TGCGCCAGCAGCTCGGGACTAGCGGGAGTAAGCGAGCAGTACTTC CASSSGLAGVSEQYF TRBD2 TRBV5-1 few 15 TRBJ2-7
TGTGCCAGCAGTTTACCGGGACTAGCGTGGGAGCTGTTTTTT CASSLPGLAWELFF TRBD2 TRBV28 - 14 TRBJ2-2
TGTGCCACCTCAAACAGGGGGCATCGCAATCAGCCCCAGCATTTT CATSNRGHRNQPQHF TRBD1 TRBV12-3/TRBV12-4 - 15 TRBJ1-5
TGTGCCAGCAGGCGACGGTCCACTGAAGCTTTCTTT CASRRRSTEAFF - TRBV28 - 12 TRBJ1-1
TGCAGTGCTAGCTGGGAAGGTGGCTACACCTTC CSASWEGGYTF - TRBV20-1 - 11 TRBJ1-2
TGCGCCATTAGGGGCCGAAGTATCGAGAATGAGCAGTTCTTC CAIRGRSIENEQFF - TRBV10-3 many 14 TRBJ2-1
TGCAGTGCTAGAAGGACTGGTTCCTACAATGAGCAGTTCTTC CSARRTGSYNEQFF - TRBV20-1 few 14 TRBJ2-1
TGTGCCAGCAGCTCCCGGGTTTTTACCTACGAGCAGTACTTC CASSSRVFTYEQYF - TRBV7-2 few 14 TRBJ2-7
TGCAGTGCTAGGGGGGGTGTGGAGCAGTACTTC CSARGGVEQYF - TRBV20-1 few 11 TRBJ2-4
TGCAGTTTCGTTCGGGGGGAGCAGTTCTTC CSFVRGEQFF - TRBV29-1 many 10 TRBJ2-1